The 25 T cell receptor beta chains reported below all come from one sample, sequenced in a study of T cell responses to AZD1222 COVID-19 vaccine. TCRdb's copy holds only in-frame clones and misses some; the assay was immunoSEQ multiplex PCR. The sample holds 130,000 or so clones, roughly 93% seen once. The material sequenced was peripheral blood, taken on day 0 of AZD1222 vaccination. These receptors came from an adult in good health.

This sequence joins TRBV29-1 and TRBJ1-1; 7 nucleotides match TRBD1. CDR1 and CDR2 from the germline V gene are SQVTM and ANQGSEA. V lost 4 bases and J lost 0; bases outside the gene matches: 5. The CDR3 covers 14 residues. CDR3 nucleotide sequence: TGCAGCGTTGCAAGGGACAGCTTGAACACTGAAGCTTTCTTT. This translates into CSVARDSLNTEAFF. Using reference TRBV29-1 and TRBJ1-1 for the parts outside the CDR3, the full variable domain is SAVISQKPSRDICQRGTSLTIQCQVDSQVTMMFWYRQQPGQSLTLIATANQGSEATYESGFVIDKFPISRPNLTFSTLTVSNMSPEDSSIYLCSVARDSLNTEAFFGQGTRLTVV.

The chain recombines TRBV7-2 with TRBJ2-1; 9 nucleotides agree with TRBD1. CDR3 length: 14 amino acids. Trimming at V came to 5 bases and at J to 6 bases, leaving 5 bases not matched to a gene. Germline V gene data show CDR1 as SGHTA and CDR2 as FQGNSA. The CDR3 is CASSAQGASNEQFF. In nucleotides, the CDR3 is TGTGCCAGCAGCGCACAGGGGGCGAGCAATGAGCAGTTCTTC.

The CDR3 DNA is TGTGCCAGCAGCACGGACAGGGGTGTCCACGAGCAGTACTTC. Its translation: CASSTDRGVHEQYF. The chain is built from TRBV7-9 and TRBJ2-7, with 9 nucleotides matching TRBD1. Looked up from germline, CDR1 is SEHNR and CDR2 is FQNEAQ (reference sequence). The J segment lost 5 bases and the V segment lost 5 bases, leaving 7 bases of the junction unmatched. This CDR3 contains 14 residues. Filled out from reference TRBV7-9 and TRBJ2-7, the complete variable domain reads DTGVSQNPRHKITKRGQNVTFRCDPISEHNRLYWYRQTLGQGPEFLTYFQNEAQLEKSRLLSDRFSAERPKGSFSTLEIQRTEQGDSAMYLCASSTDRGVHEQYFGPGTRLTVT.

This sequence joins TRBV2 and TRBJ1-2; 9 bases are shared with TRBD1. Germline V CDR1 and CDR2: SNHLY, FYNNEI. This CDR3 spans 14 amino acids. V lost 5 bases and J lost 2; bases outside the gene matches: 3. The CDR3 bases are TGTGCCAGCAGTTCCGGGACAGGGAACTATGGCTACACCTTC. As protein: CASSSGTGNYGYTF.

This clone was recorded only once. CDR3 nucleotide sequence: TGTGCCAGCAGCCCGGGGGGCGGGAGATTTGGAGATACGCAGTATTTT. Amino acid sequence: CASSPGGGRFGDTQYF. This sequence joins TRBV9 and TRBJ2-3; D perhaps matches TRBD2 (7 bases). Germline assignment: CDR1 SGDLS and CDR2 YYNGEE. This CDR3 has 16 residues. V lost 4 bases and J 5 bases, leaving 20 bases between the germline ends.

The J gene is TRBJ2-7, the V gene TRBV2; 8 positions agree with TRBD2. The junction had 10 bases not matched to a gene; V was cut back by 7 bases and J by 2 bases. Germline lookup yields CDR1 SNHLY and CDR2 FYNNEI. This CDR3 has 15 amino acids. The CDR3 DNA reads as TGTGCCAGCAATGCCGGGGGGGGAGGGACCTACGAGCAGTACTTC. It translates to CASNAGGGGTYEQYF.

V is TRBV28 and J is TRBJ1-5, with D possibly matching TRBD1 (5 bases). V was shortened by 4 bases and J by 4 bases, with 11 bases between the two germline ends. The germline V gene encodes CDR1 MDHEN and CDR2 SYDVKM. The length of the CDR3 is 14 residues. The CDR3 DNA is TGTGCCAGCAGTTCAGACAGCGAAAATCAGCCCCAGCATTTT. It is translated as CASSSDSENQPQHF. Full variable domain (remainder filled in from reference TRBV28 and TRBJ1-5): DVKVTQSSRYLVKRTGEKVFLECVQDMDHENMFWYRQDPGLGLRLIYFSYDVKMKEKGDIPEGYSVSREKKERFSLILESASTNQTSMYLCASSSDSENQPQHFGDGTRLSIL.

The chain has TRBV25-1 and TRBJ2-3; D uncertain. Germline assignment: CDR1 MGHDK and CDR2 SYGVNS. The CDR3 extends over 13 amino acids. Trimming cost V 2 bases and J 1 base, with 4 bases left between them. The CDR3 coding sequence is TGTGCCAGCAGTGAAGGGGGCACAGATACGCAGTATTTT. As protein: CASSEGGTDTQYF.

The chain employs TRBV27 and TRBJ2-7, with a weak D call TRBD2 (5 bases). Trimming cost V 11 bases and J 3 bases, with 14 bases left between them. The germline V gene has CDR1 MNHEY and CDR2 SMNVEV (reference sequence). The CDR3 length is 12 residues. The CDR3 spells CAWRRRIYEQYF. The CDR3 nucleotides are TGTGCCTGGAGACGGAGGATCTACGAGCAGTACTTC.

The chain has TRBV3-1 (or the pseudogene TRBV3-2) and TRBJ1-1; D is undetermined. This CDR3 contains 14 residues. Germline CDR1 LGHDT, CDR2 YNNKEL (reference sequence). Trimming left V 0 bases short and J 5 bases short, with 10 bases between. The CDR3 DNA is TGTGCCAGCAGCCAAGAGGGAGGGTATACTGAAGCTTTCTTT. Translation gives CASSQEGGYTEAFF.

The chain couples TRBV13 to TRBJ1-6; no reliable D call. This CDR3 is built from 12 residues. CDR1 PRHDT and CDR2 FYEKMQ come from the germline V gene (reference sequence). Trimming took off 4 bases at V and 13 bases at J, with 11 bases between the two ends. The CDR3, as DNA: TGTGCCAGCAGCTACAACGGGGATCCCCTCCACTTT. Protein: CASSYNGDPLHF.

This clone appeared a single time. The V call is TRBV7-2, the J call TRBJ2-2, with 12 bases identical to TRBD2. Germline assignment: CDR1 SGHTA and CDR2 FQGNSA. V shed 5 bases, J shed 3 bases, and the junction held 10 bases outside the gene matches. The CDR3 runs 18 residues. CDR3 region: CASSEILAGGYDTGELFF. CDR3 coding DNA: TGTGCCAGCAGCGAAATACTAGCGGGAGGTTATGACACCGGGGAGCTGTTTTTT.

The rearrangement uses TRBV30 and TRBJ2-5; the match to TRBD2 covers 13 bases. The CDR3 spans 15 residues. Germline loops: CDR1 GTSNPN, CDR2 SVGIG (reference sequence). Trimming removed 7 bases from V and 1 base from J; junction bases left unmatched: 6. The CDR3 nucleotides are TGTGCCTCAACCGGGACTAGCGGGATCCAAGAGACCCAGTACTTC. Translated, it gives CASTGTSGIQETQYF. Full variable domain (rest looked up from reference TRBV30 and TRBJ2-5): SQTIHQWPATLVQPVGSPLSLECTVEGTSNPNLYWYRQAAGRGLQLLFYSVGIGQISSEVPQNLSASRPQDRQFILSSKKLLLSDSGFYLCASTGTSGIQETQYFGPGTRLLVL.

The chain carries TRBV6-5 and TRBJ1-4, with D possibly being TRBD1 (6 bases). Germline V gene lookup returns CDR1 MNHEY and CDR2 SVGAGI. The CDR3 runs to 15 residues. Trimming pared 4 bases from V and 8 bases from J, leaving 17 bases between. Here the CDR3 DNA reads TGTGCCAGCAGTTCCCAGGGGAACATCGTGGAAAAACTGTTTTTT. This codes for CASSSQGNIVEKLFF.

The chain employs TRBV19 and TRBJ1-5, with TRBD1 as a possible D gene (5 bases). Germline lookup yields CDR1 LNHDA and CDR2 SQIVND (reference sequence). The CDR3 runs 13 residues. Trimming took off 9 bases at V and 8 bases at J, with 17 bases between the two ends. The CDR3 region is CASTDKGTKPQHF. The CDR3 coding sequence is TGTGCCAGCACAGATAAGGGGACCAAGCCCCAGCATTTT.

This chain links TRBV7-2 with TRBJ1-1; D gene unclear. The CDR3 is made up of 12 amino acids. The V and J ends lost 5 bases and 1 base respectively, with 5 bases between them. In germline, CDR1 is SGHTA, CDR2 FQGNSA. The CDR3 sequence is CASSAQNTEAFF. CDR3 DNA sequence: TGTGCCAGCAGCGCCCAGAACACTGAAGCTTTCTTT.

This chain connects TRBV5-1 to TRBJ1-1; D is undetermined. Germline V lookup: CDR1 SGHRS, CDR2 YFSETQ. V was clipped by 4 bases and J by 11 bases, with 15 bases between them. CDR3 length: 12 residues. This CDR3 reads CASSPLGLGAFF. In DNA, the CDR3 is TGCGCCAGCAGCCCATTGGGCCTTGGGGCTTTCTTT.

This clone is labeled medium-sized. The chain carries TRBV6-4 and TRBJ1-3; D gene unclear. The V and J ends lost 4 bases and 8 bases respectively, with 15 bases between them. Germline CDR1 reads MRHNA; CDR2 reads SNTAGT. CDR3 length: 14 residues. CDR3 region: CASSVRASVYTIYF. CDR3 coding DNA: TGTGCCAGCAGTGTGCGGGCCTCCGTCTACACCATATATTTT.

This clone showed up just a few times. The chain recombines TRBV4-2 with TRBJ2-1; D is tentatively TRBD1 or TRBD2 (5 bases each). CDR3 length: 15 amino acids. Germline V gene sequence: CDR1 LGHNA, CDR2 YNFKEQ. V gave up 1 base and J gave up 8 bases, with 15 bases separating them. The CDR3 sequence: CASSQGLTWDDEQFF. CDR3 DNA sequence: TGTGCCAGCAGCCAAGGTCTCACTTGGGACGATGAGCAGTTCTTC.

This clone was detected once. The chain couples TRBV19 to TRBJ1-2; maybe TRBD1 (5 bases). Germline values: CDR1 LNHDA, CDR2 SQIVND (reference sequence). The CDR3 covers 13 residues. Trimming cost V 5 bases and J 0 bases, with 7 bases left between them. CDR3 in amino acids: CASSGGTNYGYTF. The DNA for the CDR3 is TGTGCCAGTAGTGGGGGGACTAACTATGGCTACACCTTC.

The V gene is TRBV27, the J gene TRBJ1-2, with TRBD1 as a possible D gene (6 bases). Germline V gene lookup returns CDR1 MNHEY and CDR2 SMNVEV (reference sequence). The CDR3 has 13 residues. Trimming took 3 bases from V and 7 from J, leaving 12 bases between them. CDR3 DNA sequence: TGTGCCAGCAGTTTTTTACAGGGCCGTGGCTACACCTTC. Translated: CASSFLQGRGYTF.

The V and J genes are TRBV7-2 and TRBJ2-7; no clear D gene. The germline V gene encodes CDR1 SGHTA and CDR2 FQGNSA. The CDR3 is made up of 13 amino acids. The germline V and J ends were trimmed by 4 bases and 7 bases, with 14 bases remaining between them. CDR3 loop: CASSSTRRWEQYF. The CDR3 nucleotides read TGTGCCAGCAGCTCCACCCGTCGGTGGGAGCAGTACTTC.

The CDR3: CASSLAGETYEQYF. CDR3 DNA sequence: TGTGCCAGCAGCTTAGCAGGGGAGACCTACGAGCAGTACTTC. The chain links TRBV7-9 to TRBJ2-7; tentatively, D is TRBD1 or TRBD2 (5 bases each). Trimming took off 0 bases at V and 2 bases at J, with 8 bases between the two ends. Per the germline V gene, CDR1 is SEHNR and CDR2 is FQNEAQ (reference sequence). The length of the CDR3 is 14 residues.

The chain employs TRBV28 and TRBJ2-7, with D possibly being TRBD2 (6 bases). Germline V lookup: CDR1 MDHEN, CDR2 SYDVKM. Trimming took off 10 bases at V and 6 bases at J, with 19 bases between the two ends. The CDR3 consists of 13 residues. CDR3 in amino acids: CATLGEVLGEQYF. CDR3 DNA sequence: TGTGCCACGTTAGGGGAGGTCCTTGGCGAGCAGTACTTC.

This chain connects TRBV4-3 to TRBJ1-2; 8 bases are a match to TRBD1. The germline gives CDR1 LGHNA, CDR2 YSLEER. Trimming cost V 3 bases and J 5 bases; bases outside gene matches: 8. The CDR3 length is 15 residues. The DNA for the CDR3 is TGCGCCAGCAGCCAGCCGGACAGGGACAATTATGGCTACACCTTC. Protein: CASSQPDRDNYGYTF.